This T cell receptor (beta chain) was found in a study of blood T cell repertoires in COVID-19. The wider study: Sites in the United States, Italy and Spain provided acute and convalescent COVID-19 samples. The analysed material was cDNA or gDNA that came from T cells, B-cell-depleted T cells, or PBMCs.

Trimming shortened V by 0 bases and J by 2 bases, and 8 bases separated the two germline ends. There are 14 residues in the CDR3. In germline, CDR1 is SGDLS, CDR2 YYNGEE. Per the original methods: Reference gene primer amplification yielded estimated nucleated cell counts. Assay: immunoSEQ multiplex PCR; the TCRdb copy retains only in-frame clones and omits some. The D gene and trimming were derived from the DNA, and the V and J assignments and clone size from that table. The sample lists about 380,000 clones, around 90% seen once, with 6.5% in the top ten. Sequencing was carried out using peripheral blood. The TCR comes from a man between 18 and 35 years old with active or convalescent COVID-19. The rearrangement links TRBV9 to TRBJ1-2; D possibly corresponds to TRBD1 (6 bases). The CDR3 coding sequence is TGTGCCAGCAGCGTAGGGGGGCAGAACTATGGCTACACCTTC. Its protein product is CASSVGGQNYGYTF.